This T cell receptor (beta chain) was sequenced during a study of a mutant IDH1 vaccine in newly diagnosed glioma. Study summary: In some groups vaccination began 4-6 weeks post-radiotherapy; others received it with temozolomide.

Measured with immunoSEQ multiplex PCR; TCRdb has only the in-frame clones, and not every one. The sample carries 35,000 to 45,000 clones, 78% recorded once. Time point described: week 23, last vaccination. Each dose delivered 300 ug of mutant IDH1 20-mer peptide subcutaneously with imiquimod. Astrocytomas found in donors were new, WHO grade 3 or 4, IDH1-mutant and ATRX-lost. Of note for this clone: Its target is not known.

The V and J ends lost 5 bases and 0 bases, in that order; junction bases with no gene match: 2. Germline V CDR1 and CDR2: MNHNS, SASEGT. CDR3 length: 14 residues. Sequenced material: PBMCs, taken from a glioma patient whose treatment included an IDH1 peptide vaccine. This clonotype was obtained from a woman between 40 and 50 years old with glioma. Some clones in this sample may be carry-over from other donors' samples. The V and J genes are TRBV6-1 and TRBJ2-7; 9 bases are shared with TRBD1. The CDR3 bases are TGTGCCAGCAGTCTGACAGGGGGCTCCTACGAGCAGTACTTC. This gives the protein CASSLTGGSYEQYF.